Below, one T cell receptor (beta chain) is given with its context. Measured with immunoSEQ multiplex PCR; TCRdb has only the in-frame clones, and not every one. The sample records a few hundred thousand clones, 86% being singletons. This entry belongs to a study of cytomegalovirus exposure and HLA in healthy donors. The origin of this receptor is a young woman in good health and CMV-seronegative. Sequenced: PBMCs.

CDR3 residues: CSTTPEGAGRTSGRAVRQFF. CDR3 nucleotides: TGCAGTACCACACCAGAGGGGGCAGGTAGGACTAGCGGGAGGGCAGTAAGGCAGTTCTTC. The chain couples TRBV29-1 to TRBJ2-1; 15 nucleotides align to TRBD2. The V gene's germline CDR1 is SQVTM and CDR2 ANQGSEA. The CDR3 totals 20 residues.